This paragraph covers one TCR beta chain sequence. Its antigen is still unknown. This sample was taken from a study of PD-L1 blockade in urothelial cancer. Study-wide results and caveats: Below-median pretreatment blood TCR clonality was associated with improved progression-free and overall survival.

This CDR3 spans 14 amino acids. Germline values: CDR1 MNHEY, CDR2 SMNVEV (reference sequence). V dropped 5 bases and J dropped 1 base, with 12 bases sitting between them. Produced via immunoSEQ multiplex PCR; TCRdb's table is partial and in-frame only. Found here are about 56,000 clones, about 85% of them singletons; the top ten hold 15% to 19%. The time point denotes: pretreatment peripheral blood. Each patient presented with locally advanced or metastatic urothelial carcinoma. The TCR was taken from a man aged 65 to 79 with urothelial cancer. V usage is TRBV27 and J usage is TRBJ2-7; D possibly corresponds to TRBD1 (6 bases). The sequenced sample was PBMCs, obtained around atezolizumab (anti-PD-L1) treatment. The CDR3 sequence: CASSPDSISYEQYF. The DNA of the CDR3 is TGTGCCAGCAGTCCGGACAGCATTTCCTACGAGCAGTACTTC.